Here is one T cell receptor beta chain with its context. These data come from a study of patients and donors after allogeneic stem cell transplantation. MiXCR, applied by TCRdb to the RT-PCR reads, yields one record per CDR3 protein. The table shows some 160,000 distinct CDR3 sequences, with more than 20% occurring only once. The sequence was collected from a human donor who was either an allogeneic HSCT recipient or a stem cell or donor lymphocyte infusion donor (not recorded which). It is not recorded whose cells these are; they may come from a transplant donor. The sample was blood, either unsorted or a sorted T cell fraction (not recorded which).

The DNA for the CDR3 is TGTGCCAGCAGTTATTCCGGGTTCCTCTACGAGCAGTACTTC. The encoded protein is CASSYSGFLYEQYF. The genes are TRBV6-5 and TRBJ2-7; D is undetermined. This CDR3 spans 14 amino acids. From germline, CDR1 is MNHEY and CDR2 SVGAGI. Trimming removed 3 bases at V and 3 bases at J, with 12 bases between.